Shown below are 21 T cell receptor beta chains from a single sample sequenced in a study of blood T cell repertoires in COVID-19. Profiled with immunoSEQ multiplex PCR; TCRdb holds only in-frame clones, not every one. The sample carries under 60,000 clones, about nine tenths recorded once. The sequencing sample was made of peripheral blood. The receptors originated from a man aged 60 to 75 with acute or convalescent COVID-19.

The chain has TRBV13 and TRBJ2-2; possible D gene TRBD2, 6 bases. This CDR3 spans 15 amino acids. Germline-derived CDR1 and CDR2 are PRHDT and FYEKMQ (reference sequence). The V end lost 5 bases, the J end lost 4 bases, and 14 bases lay between the germline ends. The CDR3 reads CASSPGGLGTGELFF. The CDR3 DNA sequence: TGTGCCAGCAGCCCCGGGGGTTTGGGCACCGGGGAGCTGTTTTTT.

The chain employs TRBV25-1 and TRBJ2-1, with TRBD1 identical over 7 bases. Germline V gene lookup returns CDR1 MGHDK and CDR2 SYGVNS. The CDR3 sequence is 15 residues long. Trimming took 3 bases from V and 2 from J; bases not matched to a gene: 4. The CDR3 reads CASSDPGGAYNEQFF. The CDR3 DNA sequence: TGTGCCAGCAGTGATCCAGGGGGTGCCTACAATGAGCAGTTCTTC.

The CDR3 here is CASSQDSATNEKLFF. Here the CDR3 DNA reads TGTGCCAGCAGCCAAGATTCAGCAACTAATGAAAAACTGTTTTTT. This chain links TRBV4-2 with TRBJ1-4; D is unresolved. The CDR3 sequence is 15 residues long. Trimming left V 0 bases short and J 0 bases short, with 5 bases between. The germline V gene has CDR1 LGHNA and CDR2 YNFKEQ.

The rearrangement uses TRBV5-1 and TRBJ1-1; no clear D. Germline-derived CDR1 and CDR2 are SGHRS and YFSETQ. With 6 bases removed from V and 2 bases from J, the gap between germline ends came to 11 bases. The CDR3 covers 13 residues. This CDR3 is CASTAAVNTEAFF. CDR3 coding DNA: TGCGCCAGCACGGCCGCGGTAAACACTGAAGCTTTCTTT.

This clone showed up just a few times. The chain combines TRBV19 with TRBJ2-1; 8 bases are a match to TRBD1. The CDR3 has 13 amino acids. Trimming removed 7 bases from V and 8 bases from J; junction bases left unmatched: 7. Germline V gene lookup returns CDR1 LNHDA and CDR2 SQIVND (reference sequence). CDR3 nucleotides: TGTGCCAGTATAAGGACAGGGTTGCATGAGCAGTTCTTC. It codes for CASIRTGLHEQFF.

This sequence joins TRBV2 and TRBJ1-5; 7 bases map to TRBD1. Germline V gene data show CDR1 as SNHLY and CDR2 as FYNNEI. Trimming took 5 bases from V and 6 from J; bases not matched to a gene: 10. The CDR3 consists of 15 residues. CDR3 coding DNA: TGTGCCAGCAGTCCCCTTGACAGGGTGACTCAGCCCCAGCATTTT. It translates to CASSPLDRVTQPQHF.

This clone was picked up one time. This rearrangement joins TRBV6-1 to TRBJ2-7; TRBD1 is a possible D gene (6 bases). This CDR3 spans 13 amino acids. Germline V gives CDR1 MNHNS, CDR2 SASEGT. V lost 5 bases and J 1 base, leaving 9 bases between the germline ends. The CDR3 loop is CASSIRGSYEQYF. DNA of the CDR3: TGTGCCAGCAGTATAAGGGGGTCCTACGAGCAGTACTTC.

The chain combines TRBV6-5 with TRBJ1-6, with D possibly TRBD1 on 6 matching bases. Trimming left V 7 bases short and J 6 bases short, with 13 bases between. The germline V gene encodes CDR1 MNHEY and CDR2 SVGAGI. The CDR3 covers 14 residues. The CDR3 reads CASTSPQGNSPLHF. Here the CDR3 DNA reads TGTGCCAGCACAAGCCCACAGGGTAATTCACCCCTCCACTTT.

The rearrangement links TRBV10-3 to TRBJ2-1, with TRBD2 identical over 7 bases. There are 16 residues in the CDR3. V was pared by 2 bases and J by 9 bases, with 13 bases of the junction left unmatched. CDR1 ENHRY and CDR2 SYGVKD come from the germline V gene. The CDR3 DNA reads as TGTGCCATCAGTGAGACCGGGACCCACGGCGGGGGTGAGCAGTTCTTC. Translation gives CAISETGTHGGGEQFF.

In DNA form, the CDR3 reads TGCGCCAGCAGCCGGGACAACTCTGGAAACACCATATATTTT. This codes for CASSRDNSGNTIYF. V and J are TRBV5-1 and TRBJ1-3; D possibly corresponds to TRBD1 (6 bases). The germline CDR1 and CDR2 sequences are SGHRS and YFSETQ. There are 14 residues in the CDR3. V dropped 4 bases and J dropped 0 bases, with 8 bases sitting between them.

V is TRBV24-1 and J is TRBJ1-2; TRBD1 matches 7 bases. The CDR3 totals 19 residues. Germline-derived CDR1 and CDR2 are KGHDR and SFDVKD. J lost 0 bases, V lost 4 bases, and 16 bases had no gene match. The CDR3 DNA reads as TGTGCCACCAGTGAAATAACTCGACCAACAGGGGCATCTAACTATGGCTACACCTTC. It codes for CATSEITRPTGASNYGYTF.

The V call is TRBV6-2 or TRBV6-3, the J call TRBJ2-5; 9 bases align to TRBD1. J was trimmed by 2 bases and V by 4 bases; bases with no gene match: 11. The CDR3 sequence is 17 residues long. In germline, CDR1 is MNHEY, CDR2 SVGEGT. The DNA for the CDR3 is TGTGCCAGCAGTTTGGGACAGGGTCACGCAGGGCAAGAGACCCAGTACTTC. Translation gives CASSLGQGHAGQETQYF.

The CDR3: CATSDRSVGGGRTEAFF. CDR3 sequence (DNA): TGTGCCACCAGTGATCGGTCCGTAGGGGGTGGAAGAACTGAAGCTTTCTTT. The chain uses TRBV24-1 and TRBJ1-1; a weak D match, TRBD1 (6 bases). CDR1 KGHDR and CDR2 SFDVKD come from the germline V gene. The CDR3 sequence is 17 residues long. Trimming pared 3 bases from V and 5 bases from J, leaving 21 bases between.

The V call is TRBV11-2, the J call TRBJ2-2; D may be TRBD2 (5 bases). This CDR3 is built from 15 residues. From germline, CDR1 is SGHAT and CDR2 FQNNGV. Trimming shortened V by 3 bases and J by 1 base, and 9 bases separated the two germline ends. The CDR3 DNA follows: TGTGCCAGCAGCTTGACGGGGAAGAACACCGGGGAGCTGTTTTTT. Its translation: CASSLTGKNTGELFF.

The chain uses TRBV23-1 and TRBJ2-7; D is possibly TRBD1 (5 bases). TRBV23-1 is treated as an ORF (open reading frame) with a function not yet certain. This CDR3 has 14 residues. Trimming took 2 bases from V and 2 from J, leaving 10 bases between them. CDR3 amino acids: CASSQTGSAYEQYF. The CDR3 DNA follows: TGCGCCAGCAGTCAAACAGGAAGCGCCTACGAGCAGTACTTC.

The chain links TRBV7-9 to TRBJ1-2, with D perhaps matching TRBD1 (5 bases). Trimming stripped 5 bases from V and 1 base from J, with 26 bases between. This CDR3 region has 19 residues. Germline lookup yields CDR1 SEHNR and CDR2 FQNEAQ (reference sequence). CDR3 sequence reads: CASSPRGAITHPRNYGYTF. The CDR3 nucleotides read TGTGCCAGCAGCCCGCGCGGGGCCATCACCCATCCCCGTAACTATGGCTACACCTTC.

The chain joins TRBV7-8 to TRBJ1-6, with 9 bases lining up with TRBD1. CDR3 length: 17 amino acids. Per germline, CDR1 SGHVS and CDR2 FQNEAQ. V shed 5 bases and J 5 bases; nucleotides not matched to a gene: 10. The CDR3 region is CASSTNQQGADNSPLHF. CDR3 coding DNA: TGTGCCAGCAGCACCAATCAACAGGGGGCGGATAATTCACCCCTCCACTTT.

V gene TRBV9 combines with J gene TRBJ1-2; D may be TRBD1 (6 bases). CDR1 is SGDLS, CDR2 YYNGEE, per germline. Trimming removed 4 bases at V and 4 bases at J, with 11 bases between. The CDR3 length is 13 residues. The CDR3 protein is CASSPGVPYGYTF. DNA of the CDR3: TGTGCCAGCAGCCCAGGGGTCCCCTATGGCTACACCTTC.

V and J are TRBV6-5 and TRBJ1-2; D is uncertain. Germline CDR1 reads MNHEY; CDR2 reads SVGAGI. With 2 bases removed from V and 3 bases from J, the gap between germline ends came to 10 bases. The CDR3 has 14 amino acids. The CDR3 spells CASSYLRTDYGYTF. CDR3 nucleotides: TGTGCCAGCAGTTACCTGAGGACTGACTATGGCTACACCTTC.

This clone was counted a few times. The rearrangement links TRBV5-1 to TRBJ1-1; 8 positions agree with TRBD1. The CDR3 sequence is 14 residues long. CDR1 SGHRS and CDR2 YFSETQ come from the germline V gene. The V segment lost 1 base and the J segment 3 bases; nucleotides outside the gene matches: 2. The CDR3 loop reads CASSLQGADTEAFF. In DNA, the CDR3 is TGCGCCAGCAGCTTGCAGGGGGCGGACACTGAAGCTTTCTTT.

The sample holds one count of this clone. The V and J genes are TRBV29-1 and TRBJ2-4, with 8 positions matching TRBD1. The CDR3 has 16 amino acids. Per the germline V gene, CDR1 is SQVTM and CDR2 is ANQGSEA. V lost 7 bases to trimming and J lost 2 bases; unmatched junction nucleotides: 13. CDR3 nucleotide sequence: TGCAGCGCCCCGACAGGGGTGGATTCAACCAAAAACATTCAGTACTTC. This encodes CSAPTGVDSTKNIQYF.